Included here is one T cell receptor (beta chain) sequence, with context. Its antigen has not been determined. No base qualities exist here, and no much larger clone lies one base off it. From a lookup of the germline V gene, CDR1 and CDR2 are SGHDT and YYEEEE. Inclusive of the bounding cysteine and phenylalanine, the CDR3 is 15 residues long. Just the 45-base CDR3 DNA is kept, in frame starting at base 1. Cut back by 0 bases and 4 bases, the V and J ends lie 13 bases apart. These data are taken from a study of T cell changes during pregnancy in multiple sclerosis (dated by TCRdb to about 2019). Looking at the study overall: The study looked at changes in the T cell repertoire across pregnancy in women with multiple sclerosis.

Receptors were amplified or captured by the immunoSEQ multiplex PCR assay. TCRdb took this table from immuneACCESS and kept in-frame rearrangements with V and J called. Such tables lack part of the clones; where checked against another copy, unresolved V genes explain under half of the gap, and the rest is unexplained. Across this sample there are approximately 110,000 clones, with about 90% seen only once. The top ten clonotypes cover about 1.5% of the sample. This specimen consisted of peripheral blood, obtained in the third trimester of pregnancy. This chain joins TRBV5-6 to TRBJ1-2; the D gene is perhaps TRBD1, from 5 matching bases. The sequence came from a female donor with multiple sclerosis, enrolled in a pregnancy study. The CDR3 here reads CASSLEVGVGYGYTF. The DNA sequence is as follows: TGTGCCAGCAGCTTGGAGGTAGGGGTAGGCTATGGCTACACCTTC.